The 20 T cell receptor beta chains below were found in one sample sequenced in a study of cytomegalovirus exposure and HLA in healthy donors. The PCR made use of 60 Vbeta and 13 Jbeta primers. Some clones are missing from TCRdb's copy, which holds only in-frame ones; the method was immunoSEQ multiplex PCR. Of around 150,000 clones in the sample, over 60% are singletons; the top ten hold 1.5% to 2%. The source material was PBMCs. The receptors were gathered from a woman between 35 and 50 years old in good health and CMV-seronegative.

The V call is TRBV10-3, the J call TRBJ2-1, with 14 positions matching TRBD2. Trimming took 10 bases from V and 6 from J; bases not matched to a gene: 11. The length of the CDR3 is 16 residues. The V gene's germline CDR1 is ENHRY and CDR2 SYGVKD. The CDR3: CATQDMTSGRANEQFF. As DNA, the CDR3 is TGTGCCACCCAGGACATGACTAGCGGGAGGGCCAATGAGCAGTTCTTC.

The genes are TRBV2 and TRBJ2-7, with 9 bases fitting TRBD1. The germline V gene encodes CDR1 SNHLY and CDR2 FYNNEI. CDR3 size: 12 residues. V lost 5 bases to trimming and J lost 5 bases; unmatched junction nucleotides: 1. CDR3 amino acids: CASSRDRDEQYF. The DNA of the CDR3 is TGTGCCAGCAGTCGGGACAGGGACGAGCAGTACTTC.

The gene calls are TRBV6-6 and TRBJ2-7; maybe TRBD1 (6 bases). Per germline, CDR1 MNHNY and CDR2 SVGAGI (reference sequence). Trimming shortened V by 5 bases and J by 5 bases, and 16 bases separated the two germline ends. The length of the CDR3 is 14 residues. This CDR3 reads CASSKQGYGHEQYF. CDR3 coding DNA: TGTGCCAGCAGTAAACAGGGTTACGGTCACGAGCAGTACTTC.

The chain uses TRBV6-4 and TRBJ2-3; 10 nucleotides agree with TRBD2. V was pared by 4 bases and J by 0 bases, with 1 base of the junction left unmatched. This CDR3 region has 15 residues. Looked up from germline, CDR1 is MRHNA and CDR2 is SNTAGT. DNA of the CDR3: TGTGCCAGCAGTGGAGCGGGAGGGAGCACAGATACGCAGTATTTT. Its protein product is CASSGAGGSTDTQYF.

The count of this clone is one. The rearrangement joins TRBV5-1 to TRBJ1-2; D unclear. V was clipped by 4 bases and J by 6 bases, with 16 bases between them. This CDR3 region has 14 residues. Germline V CDR1 and CDR2: SGHRS, YFSETQ. As DNA, the CDR3 is TGCGCCAGCAGCCTCCGGGTTCTAGGTCATGGCTACACCTTC. It translates to CASSLRVLGHGYTF. The whole variable domain, filled in from reference TRBV5-1 and TRBJ1-2, reads KAGVTQTPRYLIKTRGQQVTLSCSPISGHRSVSWYQQTPGQGLQFLFEYFSETQRNKGNFPGRFSGRQFSNSRSEMNVSTLELGDSALYLCASSLRVLGHGYTFGSGTRLTVV.

This clone has only a few counts. This specimen includes other DNA sequences encoding the same CDR3. The chain uses TRBV18 and TRBJ2-2; D is unresolved. CDR3 size: 15 residues. Trimming left V 3 bases short and J 0 bases short, with 8 bases between. Germline lookup yields CDR1 KGHSH and CDR2 LQKENI. The CDR3: CASSPRQANTGELFF. The CDR3 bases are TGTGCCAGCTCACCCCGGCAGGCGAACACCGGGGAGCTGTTTTTT.

V usage is TRBV6-1 and J usage is TRBJ2-3, with TRBD2 matching over 9 bases. V lost 8 bases and J lost 2; bases outside the gene matches: 5. This CDR3 has 14 amino acids. Looked up from germline, CDR1 is MNHNS and CDR2 is SASEGT. CDR3 amino acids: CASRSGGNTDTQYF. The CDR3 DNA sequence: TGTGCCAGCCGAAGCGGGGGGAACACAGATACGCAGTATTTT.

The rearrangement uses TRBV7-8 and TRBJ2-7, with 12 bases aligning to TRBD2. CDR1 is SGHVS and CDR2 is FQNEAQ in the germline V gene. V was clipped by 5 bases and J by 5 bases; unmatched bases: 7. The CDR3 consists of 15 residues. The CDR3 DNA sequence: TGTGCCAGCAGCCCTCGGACTAGCGGGACCCACGAGCAGTACTTC. Translation gives CASSPRTSGTHEQYF. Full variable domain (missing parts from reference TRBV7-8 and TRBJ2-7): GAGVSQSPRYKVAKRGQDVALRCDPISGHVSLFWYQQALGQGPEFLTYFQNEAQLDKSGLPSDRFFAERPEGSVSTLKIQRTQQEDSAVYLCASSPRTSGTHEQYFGPGTRLTVT.

The J gene is TRBJ2-1, the V gene TRBV5-4; 9 bases match TRBD2. Trimming removed 3 bases from V and 5 bases from J; junction bases left unmatched: 12. This CDR3 is built from 17 residues. From germline, CDR1 is SGHNT and CDR2 YYREEE (reference sequence). CDR3 in DNA: TGTGCCAGCAGCTACCCTGGCGGGGGGGAGGGTAACAATGAGCAGTTCTTC. Protein product: CASSYPGGGEGNNEQFF.

The CDR3 sequence: CASSPGGGETQYF. CDR3 nucleotide sequence: TGTGCCAGCAGCCCCGGGGGGGGTGAGACCCAGTACTTC. This chain uses TRBV5-4 with TRBJ2-5, with 8 bases identical to TRBD2. V dropped 4 bases and J dropped 5; count of bases not matched to a gene: 4. The CDR3 length is 13 residues. Germline V gene sequence: CDR1 SGHNT, CDR2 YYREEE (reference sequence).

In its sample, this clone was seen many times. V and J are TRBV19 and TRBJ1-2; no firm D call. Between the trimmed V and J ends, which lost 4 bases and 6 bases, there was a span of 21 bases. This CDR3 has 16 residues. Germline V gene data show CDR1 as LNHDA and CDR2 as SQIVND (reference sequence). CDR3 bases: TGTGCCAGTAGTAATAGCCAAGGATGGCCCACTAATGGCTACACCTTC. This translates into CASSNSQGWPTNGYTF.

This chain uses TRBV19 with TRBJ2-7, with TRBD1 as a possible D gene (5 bases). V lost 3 bases to trimming and J lost 0 bases, with 12 bases between them. CDR1 and CDR2 (germline): LNHDA, SQIVND (reference sequence). The CDR3 runs 15 residues. CDR3 sequence reads: CASSIMAGLSYEQYF. CDR3 nucleotide sequence: TGTGCCAGTAGTATCATGGCAGGGCTCTCCTACGAGCAGTACTTC.

This clone was found once. V and J are TRBV5-1 and TRBJ1-1; TRBD1 is a possible D gene (6 bases). This CDR3 comprises 14 residues. Germline lookup yields CDR1 SGHRS and CDR2 YFSETQ. V was trimmed by 2 bases and J by 5 bases, leaving 13 bases between them. CDR3 DNA: TGCGCCAGCAGCTTCCAACAGGGTAGAACTGAAGCTTTCTTT. Translation gives CASSFQQGRTEAFF.

This chain connects TRBV19 to TRBJ1-3, with D unclear. This CDR3 has 14 amino acids. Trimming removed 7 bases from V and 0 bases from J, with 10 bases in between. CDR1 is LNHDA, CDR2 SQIVND, per germline (reference sequence). CDR3 nucleotides: TGTGCCAGTACCGACCGGAGCTCTGGAAACACCATATATTTT. The encoded protein is CASTDRSSGNTIYF.

This clone was picked up a small number of times. The chain links TRBV28 to TRBJ1-1; weak D call: TRBD1 (5 bases). CDR3 length equals 14 residues. V was clipped by 3 bases and J by 4 bases, with 12 bases between them. CDR1 and CDR2 (germline): MDHEN, SYDVKM. The CDR3 reads CASSFWGRSTEAFF. The DNA of the CDR3 is TGTGCCAGCAGTTTTTGGGGCAGGAGCACTGAAGCTTTCTTT.

The gene calls are TRBV5-8 and TRBJ2-7; D is perhaps TRBD2 (7 bases). Trimming removed 5 bases from V and 2 bases from J, with 17 bases in between. Germline V lookup: CDR1 SGHTS, CDR2 YDEGEE. This CDR3 has 15 amino acids. The DNA for the CDR3 is TGTGCCAGCAGTTATAATAGGGGGGGGGCCTACGAGCAGTACTTC. Encoded protein: CASSYNRGGAYEQYF.

This clone showed up just once. The V call is TRBV6-4, the J call TRBJ2-1; no firm D call. Trimming left V 4 bases short and J 9 bases short, with 16 bases between. This CDR3 region has 14 residues. Looked up from germline, CDR1 is MRHNA and CDR2 is SNTAGT. The CDR3 sequence is CASSAHGRVGEQFF. Here the CDR3 DNA reads TGTGCCAGCAGTGCACATGGTCGGGTGGGTGAGCAGTTCTTC.

CDR3 nucleotides: TGTGCCAGCAGTCCACAGGTGAACACTGAAGCTTTCTTT. It codes for CASSPQVNTEAFF. The rearrangement joins TRBV6-4 to TRBJ1-1, with D tentatively TRBD1 (5 bases). The germline CDR1 and CDR2 sequences are MRHNA and SNTAGT. The V end was cut by 5 bases, the J end by 0 bases, with 7 bases between. This CDR3 contains 13 residues.

This clone was detected once. This sequence joins TRBV19 and TRBJ1-1, with TRBD1 identical over 7 bases. This CDR3 is 15 amino acids long. Germline trimming cut 5 bases from V and 12 bases from J; bases unmatched to any gene: 18. The germline gives CDR1 LNHDA, CDR2 SQIVND (reference sequence). CDR3 amino acids: CASSPFIPPDRETFF. As DNA, the CDR3 is TGTGCCAGTAGTCCGTTTATCCCACCCGACAGGGAAACTTTCTTT.

The gene calls are TRBV7-2 and TRBJ2-1; 10 bases align to TRBD2. After removal of 5 bases from V and 4 bases from J, the junction contained 5 bases not matched to a gene. There are 15 residues in the CDR3. Germline V gives CDR1 SGHTA, CDR2 FQGNSA. CDR3 residues: CASSRGTSVYNEQFF. Here the CDR3 DNA reads TGTGCCAGCAGCCGAGGGACTAGCGTTTACAATGAGCAGTTCTTC.